A selection of T cell receptor beta chains follows, all from one sample in a study of shared clonotypes between healthy human individuals. Produced via immunoSEQ multiplex PCR; TCRdb's table is partial and in-frame only. The profile shows approximately 620,000 clones, 97% of them singletons. Sequencing was performed on naive CD4+ T cells sorted from blood. The receptors come from a woman aged 25-40 years in good health. CDR3s include the opening cysteine and the closing phenylalanine or tryptophan. A D gene is named only where the DNA matches it firmly. Clone size is not always given. Where it is, it says once, few, many or a class for expanded clones.

len | abundance | j_gene | v_gene | d_gene | CDR3aa | CDR3nt
18 | NA | TRBJ1-4 | TRBV4-1 | NA | CASSQDRSDPATNEKLFF | TGCGCCAGCAGCCAAGATCGGTCCGACCCCGCAACTAATGAAAAACTGTTTTTT
12 | NA | TRBJ2-7 | TRBV2 | NA | CASRRQPYEQYF | TGTGCCAGCAGGAGGCAGCCCTACGAGCAGTACTTC
12 | NA | TRBJ2-1 | TRBV18 | NA | CASSTGNNEQFF | TGTGCCAGCTCAACAGGGAACAATGAGCAGTTCTTC
15 | NA | TRBJ1-4 | TRBV19 | NA | CASSLIPATNEKLFF | TGTGCCAGTAGTCTAATCCCTGCAACTAATGAAAAACTGTTTTTT
16 | NA | TRBJ2-2 | TRBV7-9 | NA | CASSQGAIANTGELFF | TGTGCCAGCAGCCAAGGGGCGATCGCGAACACCGGGGAGCTGTTTTTT
17 | once | TRBJ1-3 | TRBV2 | TRBD1 | CASSGQGPNYSGNTIYF | TGTGCCAGCAGCGGACAGGGCCCAAATTACTCTGGAAACACCATATATTTT
14 | NA | TRBJ2-7 | TRBV5-1 | NA | CASSWTEVSYEQYF | TGCGCCAGCAGCTGGACAGAAGTCTCCTACGAGCAGTACTTC
12 | NA | TRBJ1-1 | TRBV18 | NA | CASSLRGGEAFF | TGTGCCAGCTCACTGCGGGGAGGGGAAGCTTTCTTT
14 | NA | TRBJ2-7 | TRBV27 | NA | CASKIGGLVGEQYF | TGTGCCAGCAAGATTGGGGGATTGGTGGGCGAGCAGTACTTC
16 | NA | TRBJ2-1 | TRBV6-5 | NA | CASSYSPGLSDNEQFF | TGTGCCAGCAGTTACTCCCCGGGACTTTCCGACAATGAGCAGTTCTTC
17 | NA | TRBJ2-3 | TRBV7-2 | TRBD2 | CASSTKSLAGLTDTQYF | TGTGCCAGCAGCACCAAGTCGTTAGCGGGGCTCACAGATACGCAGTATTTT
14 | NA | TRBJ2-7 | TRBV29-1 | NA | CSVEGGLGSYEQYF | TGCAGCGTTGAAGGGGGACTGGGCTCCTACGAGCAGTACTTC
15 | NA | TRBJ2-1 | TRBV6-1 | NA | CASTKGTSSYNEQFF | TGTGCCAGCACCAAAGGGACGAGCTCCTACAATGAGCAGTTCTTC
12 | NA | TRBJ2-7 | TRBV28 | NA | CASGRTRTEQYF | TGTGCCTCCGGACGGACAAGGACCGAGCAGTACTTC
13 | NA | TRBJ1-2 | TRBV5-6 | NA | CASRSALGYGYTF | TGTGCCAGCAGATCAGCCTTGGGGTATGGCTACACCTTC
16 | NA | TRBJ2-6 | TRBV27 | NA | CASSFTRSSGANVLTF | TGTGCCAGCAGTTTCACGCGTAGCTCTGGGGCCAACGTCCTGACTTTC
15 | NA | TRBJ1-2 | TRBV11-1 | TRBD1 | CASSLQPTGVYGYTF | TGTGCCAGCAGCCTACAACCAACAGGGGTCTATGGCTACACCTTC
13 | NA | TRBJ2-3 | TRBV6-1 | NA | CASNTDSTDTQYF | TGTGCCAGCAATACAGATAGCACAGATACGCAGTATTTT
14 | NA | TRBJ1-2 | TRBV2 | NA | CASSEEWTTGGYTF | TGTGCCAGCAGTGAAGAGTGGACAACGGGAGGCTACACCTTC
17 | NA | TRBJ2-5 | TRBV6-4 | TRBD2 | CASSDSGLAGLQETQYF | TGTGCCAGCAGTGACTCTGGACTAGCGGGGCTCCAAGAGACCCAGTACTTC